Presented here are 31 T cell receptor beta chains from one specimen sequenced in a study of OX40 agonist ivuxolimab in advanced cancers. The method behind the library was the immunoSEQ multiplex PCR assay. Held by TCRdb, this immuneACCESS table contains in-frame sequences only and omits some clones. Under half of the omission traces to an unresolved V gene where checked; the cause of the rest is unknown. This sample gives 45,000 to 55,000 clones in total; around 90% of them show up just once. Of the sample, approximately 3.2% falls within the top ten clones. Sequencing was performed on CD4+ or CD8+ T cells sorted from blood, taken in a trial of the OX40 agonist ivuxolimab. These receptors originate from an adult with an advanced solid tumor such as melanoma, head and neck, liver or kidney cancer.

The J gene is TRBJ2-7, the V gene TRBV5-1; D unclear. The length of the CDR3 is 16 residues. Germline V gene data show CDR1 as SGHRS and CDR2 as YFSETQ. Between the trimmed V and J ends, which lost 0 bases and 2 bases, there was a span of 15 bases. The CDR3 is CASSLGPVGAAYEQYF. CDR3 DNA: TGCGCCAGCAGCTTGGGACCGGTCGGCGCAGCCTACGAGCAGTACTTC.

This clone has just one count. The J gene is TRBJ2-3, the V gene TRBV4-1; TRBD1 aligns across 7 bases. The V segment lost 5 bases and the J segment 4 bases; nucleotides outside the gene matches: 3. The germline V gene has CDR1 MGHRA and CDR2 YSYEKL. The CDR3 loop spans 13 amino acids. CDR3 residues: CASSEGTADTQYF. CDR3 nucleotide sequence: TGCGCCAGCAGCGAGGGGACAGCAGATACGCAGTATTTT.

The chain employs TRBV4-1 and TRBJ2-3; maybe TRBD2 (6 bases). This CDR3 contains 16 residues. Trimming cost V 1 base and J 6 bases, with 17 bases left between them. Germline assignment: CDR1 MGHRA and CDR2 YSYEKL. CDR3 region: CASSQGRDVSYDTQYF. In DNA form, the CDR3 reads TGCGCCAGCAGCCAAGGGCGGGACGTAAGTTACGATACGCAGTATTTT.

The rearrangement uses TRBV19 and TRBJ1-5; weak D call: TRBD1 (6 bases). The V gene's germline CDR1 is LNHDA and CDR2 SQIVND (reference sequence). The CDR3 is 15 residues long. Trimming stripped 7 bases from V and 6 bases from J, with 19 bases between. CDR3 nucleotides: TGTGCCAGTAAAATGGGGGGGGCGGAAGTTCAGCCCCAGCATTTT. Translation gives CASKMGGAEVQPQHF.

The genes are TRBV18 and TRBJ2-5; tentative D call: TRBD1 (6 bases). Looked up from germline, CDR1 is KGHSH and CDR2 is LQKENI. Between the trimmed V and J ends, which lost 0 bases and 6 bases, there was a span of 17 bases. The CDR3 spans 16 residues. CDR3 residues: CASSPPRGFQGQTQYF. The CDR3 DNA sequence: TGTGCCAGCTCACCACCGAGGGGGTTTCAGGGTCAGACCCAGTACTTC.

In the case of this clone: At one end the junction does not follow the germline gene, possibly because of a read error. The chain combines TRBV5-1 with TRBJ1-5, with D hard to call. The germline gives CDR1 SGHRS, CDR2 YFSETQ. The CDR3 is 13 amino acids. This CDR3 reads CASRTDSNQPQHF. CDR3 coding DNA: TGCGCGAGCAGGACGGATAGCAATCAGCCCCAGCATTTT.

This clone was recorded only once. The CDR3 here is CASSELDGLSTDTQYF. CDR3 DNA: TGTGCCAGCAGTGAACTGGACGGACTTAGCACAGATACGCAGTATTTT. This chain links TRBV6-1 with TRBJ2-3; TRBD2 might be the D (5 bases). The V end lost 2 bases, the J end lost 0 bases, and 12 bases lay between the germline ends. CDR3 length equals 16 residues. CDR1 is MNHNS, CDR2 SASEGT, per germline.

The chain is built from TRBV5-1 and TRBJ2-7; D unclear. V lost 1 base, J lost 4 bases, and 6 bases lay in between. There are 12 residues in the CDR3. CDR1 and CDR2 (germline): SGHRS, YFSETQ. In DNA, the CDR3 is TGCGCCAGCAGCTTGACGCGATACGAGCAGTACTTC. This gives the protein CASSLTRYEQYF.

The rearrangement joins TRBV7-9 to TRBJ1-1; D is unresolved. With 8 bases removed from V and 5 bases from J, the gap between germline ends came to 15 bases. The CDR3 consists of 13 residues. Germline V gene sequence: CDR1 SEHNR, CDR2 FQNEAQ (reference sequence). The CDR3 region has the DNA TGTGCCAGCGTCGTGACGGGGAGAACTGAAGCTTTCTTT. This encodes CASVVTGRTEAFF.

The chain carries TRBV28 and TRBJ2-5, with a possible D match to TRBD2 (5 bases). The DNA end is more similar to TRBJ2-7, so the J call may be wrong. CDR1 is MDHEN, CDR2 SYDVKM, per germline. The CDR3 length is 16 residues. The CDR3, as DNA: TGTGCCAGCAGTCTCCCGGCAACAAGCGGCAGCCACGAGCAGTACTTC. Its protein product is CASSLPATSGSHEQYF.

Concerning this clone: The sample contains more than one DNA sequence encoding this CDR3. The CDR3 is CAWMSALGGGTGELFF. The CDR3 DNA is TGTGCCTGGATGTCGGCGCTGGGGGGGGGCACCGGGGAGCTGTTTTTT. This chain links TRBV30 with TRBJ2-2; 7 nucleotides line up with TRBD2. V dropped 4 bases and J dropped 4; count of bases not matched to a gene: 12. Germline loops: CDR1 GTSNPN, CDR2 SVGIG (reference sequence). The length of the CDR3 is 16 residues. Full variable domain (remainder filled in from reference TRBV30 and TRBJ2-2): SQTIHQWPATLVQPVGSPLSLECTVEGTSNPNLYWYRQAAGRGLQLLFYSVGIGQISSEVPQNLSASRPQDRQFILSSKKLLLSDSGFYLCAWMSALGGGTGELFFGEGSRLTVL.

The chain couples TRBV28 to TRBJ1-3; D is perhaps TRBD1 (5 bases). Germline assignment: CDR1 MDHEN and CDR2 SYDVKM. This CDR3 spans 15 amino acids. The V end lost 2 bases, the J end lost 4 bases, and 12 bases lay between the germline ends. CDR3 DNA: TGTGCCAGCAGTTTAGGGGCCACGAAGGGAAACACCATATATTTT. Translating it yields CASSLGATKGNTIYF.

The V call is TRBV5-1, the J call TRBJ1-4, with TRBD1 matching 7 bases. The V gene end was trimmed by 2 bases and the J gene end by 5 bases; junction bases not matched to a gene: 6. Germline CDR1 SGHRS, CDR2 YFSETQ. The CDR3 is 15 residues long. The DNA for the CDR3 is TGCGCCAGCAGCTTCCGACAGGGCCTAAATGAAAAACTGTTTTTT. As protein: CASSFRQGLNEKLFF.

This chain connects TRBV5-6 to TRBJ2-7, with D hard to call. Trimming removed 6 bases at V and 0 bases at J, with 16 bases between. CDR1 and CDR2 from the germline V gene are SGHDT and YYEEEE. CDR3 length: 15 residues. The DNA for the CDR3 is TGTGCCAGCAATTACAGAGGTGGCAGCTCCTACGAGCAGTACTTC. This translates into CASNYRGGSSYEQYF.

Comments on this clone: The same CDR3 also results from other DNA sequences found in this sample. This chain connects TRBV28 to TRBJ2-5; D gene ambiguous. V was clipped by 6 bases and J by 2 bases, with 7 bases between them. The CDR3 length is 12 residues. The V gene's germline CDR1 is MDHEN and CDR2 SYDVKM. In DNA form, the CDR3 reads TGTGCCAGCAGCCGCAGTCAAGAGACCCAGTACTTC. Its protein is CASSRSQETQYF.

The V gene is TRBV30, the J gene TRBJ1-6; tentatively, D is TRBD1 (5 bases). Deletions cut 4 bases from V and 11 bases from J, with 15 bases between. Per germline, CDR1 GTSNPN and CDR2 SVGIG (reference sequence). CDR3 length: 13 amino acids. The CDR3 nucleotides are TGTGCCTGGATTGGGCAGGGAGGTACACCCCTCCACTTT. Translating it yields CAWIGQGGTPLHF.

The chain couples TRBV4-1 to TRBJ1-5; unclear D gene. With 0 bases removed from V and 4 bases from J, the gap between germline ends came to 4 bases. Germline CDR1 is MGHRA and CDR2 is YSYEKL. The CDR3 sequence is 13 residues long. The CDR3 nucleotides read TGCGCCAGCAGCCAAGACGTTAATCAGCCCCAGCATTTT. Protein product: CASSQDVNQPQHF.

The chain combines TRBV5-1 with TRBJ2-1, with 10 bases matching TRBD2. V lost 5 bases, J lost 2 bases, and 10 bases stayed unmatched. CDR3 length: 17 residues. Per germline, CDR1 SGHRS and CDR2 YFSETQ. The CDR3 DNA reads TGCGCCAGCAGGGCGGGACAAGCGGGAGGGGCCTACAATGAGCAGTTCTTC. This translates into CASRAGQAGGAYNEQFF. Full variable domain (missing parts from reference TRBV5-1 and TRBJ2-1): KAGVTQTPRYLIKTRGQQVTLSCSPISGHRSVSWYQQTPGQGLQFLFEYFSETQRNKGNFPGRFSGRQFSNSRSEMNVSTLELGDSALYLCASRAGQAGGAYNEQFFGPGTRLTVL.

This chain connects TRBV4-2 to TRBJ2-2, with 8 bases fitting TRBD2. The germline gives CDR1 LGHNA, CDR2 YNFKEQ. Germline trimming cut 5 bases from V and 4 bases from J; bases unmatched to any gene: 9. The CDR3 has 16 amino acids. CDR3 sequence: CASSGSGSFGTGELFF. In nucleotides, the CDR3 is TGTGCCAGCAGCGGGAGCGGGAGTTTTGGCACCGGGGAGCTGTTTTTT.

This clone was observed a single time. The chain carries TRBV6-5 and TRBJ1-1; D may be TRBD1 (6 bases). CDR3 length: 15 amino acids. V was pared by 8 bases and J by 0 bases, with 16 bases between. Per the germline V gene, CDR1 is MNHEY and CDR2 is SVGAGI. CDR3 sequence (DNA): TGTGCCAGCGCGTCCCAGGGGCGGATGAACACTGAAGCTTTCTTT. As protein: CASASQGRMNTEAFF.

This rearrangement joins TRBV19 to TRBJ2-5, with 8 nucleotides matching TRBD1. The CDR3 totals 14 residues. Trimming took 4 bases from V and 4 from J; bases not matched to a gene: 5. The germline gives CDR1 LNHDA, CDR2 SQIVND (reference sequence). CDR3 protein: CASSSSRGRETQYF. CDR3 DNA sequence: TGTGCCAGTAGTAGTAGCAGGGGGCGAGAGACCCAGTACTTC.

A word on this clone: One junction end does not reproduce the germline sequence, and a read error may be involved. This rearrangement joins TRBV28 to TRBJ1-2, with 8 bases that match TRBD1. The length of the CDR3 is 12 residues. Germline CDR1 is MDHEN and CDR2 is SYDVKM. The CDR3 DNA sequence: TGTGCCAGCAGTTTGCAGGGGACAGGTGGTGAATTC. Residues: CASSLQGTGGEF.

The rearrangement joins TRBV12-5 to TRBJ1-1; the D gene is possibly TRBD1 (5 bases). Trimming removed 3 bases from V and 1 base from J, with 6 bases in between. The CDR3 extends over 13 amino acids. Looked up from germline, CDR1 is LGHNT and CDR2 is FRNRAP. Written as DNA, the CDR3 is TGTGCTAGTGGTTTTGGGGGGAACACTGAAGCTTTCTTT. Residues: CASGFGGNTEAFF.

V is TRBV5-8 and J is TRBJ2-7; D gene unclear. The germline CDR1 and CDR2 sequences are SGHTS and YDEGEE. This CDR3 contains 16 residues. The V end lost 2 bases, the J end lost 3 bases, and 18 bases lay between the germline ends. Written as DNA, the CDR3 is TGTGCCAGCAGCTTTGGGCAACGGCGACATGACTACGAGCAGTACTTC. Encoded protein: CASSFGQRRHDYEQYF.

This rearrangement joins TRBV7-9 to TRBJ2-7, with TRBD1 matching 7 bases. Germline CDR1 and CDR2: SEHNR and FQNEAQ (reference sequence). The CDR3 is 13 amino acids. V was pared by 3 bases and J by 7 bases, with 6 bases of the junction left unmatched. CDR3 loop: CASSFVTGPEQYF. For the CDR3, the DNA is TGTGCCAGCAGCTTCGTGACAGGGCCTGAGCAGTACTTC.

V is TRBV6-6 and J is TRBJ1-1, with 7 bases fitting TRBD1. This CDR3 region has 14 residues. CDR1 is MNHNY, CDR2 SVGAGI, per germline (reference sequence). Germline trimming cut 7 bases from V and 6 bases from J; bases unmatched to any gene: 11. Here the CDR3 DNA reads TGTGCCAGCAACCATGACAGGGTAGGGGCTGAAGCTTTCTTT. It translates to CASNHDRVGAEAFF.

The V and J genes are TRBV7-2 and TRBJ1-6; D is undetermined. From germline, CDR1 is SGHTA and CDR2 FQGNSA. V shed 2 bases and J shed 5 bases, with 4 bases lying between them. This CDR3 spans 13 amino acids. CDR3 protein: CASSLQNNSPLHF. The CDR3 nucleotides are TGTGCCAGCAGCTTACAAAATAATTCACCCCTCCACTTT.

The count of this clone is one. V usage is TRBV30 and J usage is TRBJ2-2; TRBD1 or TRBD2 may be the D gene (5 bases each). The CDR3 covers 14 residues. Germline CDR1 and CDR2: GTSNPN and SVGIG (reference sequence). The V end lost 3 bases, the J end lost 1 base, and 9 bases lay between the germline ends. CDR3 sequence reads: CAWRRGVNTGELFF. CDR3 DNA sequence: TGTGCCTGGAGGAGGGGCGTGAACACCGGGGAGCTGTTTTTT.

The chain uses TRBV6-5 and TRBJ2-7, with TRBD1 matching 7 bases. In germline, CDR1 is MNHEY, CDR2 SVGAGI. The CDR3 has 14 amino acids. J lost 2 bases, V lost 6 bases, and 7 bases had no gene match. The CDR3 protein is CASREQGPPYEQYF. CDR3 DNA: TGTGCCAGCAGAGAACAGGGGCCTCCCTACGAGCAGTACTTC.

V usage is TRBV12-2 and J usage is TRBJ1-2. TRBV12-2 has pseudogene status. CDR3 length: 10 residues. As DNA, the CDR3 is TGTGCCCTTGAGTGGCACGGCTACACCTTC. Protein sequence: CALEWHGYTF.

The chain employs TRBV5-1 and TRBJ2-5, with a tentative D call TRBD1 (6 bases). Germline CDR1 reads SGHRS; CDR2 reads YFSETQ. The V gene lost 3 bases and the J gene lost 3 bases, with 18 bases spanning the gap. This CDR3 region has 16 residues. The CDR3 here is CASSWGLRAEKETQYF. The CDR3 nucleotides read TGCGCCAGCAGCTGGGGGCTACGGGCCGAAAAAGAGACCCAGTACTTC. The entire variable domain, with the rest obtained from reference TRBV5-1 and TRBJ2-5, is as follows: KAGVTQTPRYLIKTRGQQVTLSCSPISGHRSVSWYQQTPGQGLQFLFEYFSETQRNKGNFPGRFSGRQFSNSRSEMNVSTLELGDSALYLCASSWGLRAEKETQYFGPGTRLLVL.